This entry concerns a single T cell receptor (beta chain). Its target is unknown. This CDR3 is 13 amino acids long. V lost 7 bases and J 7 bases, leaving 16 bases between the germline ends. This sample was taken from a study of post-analysis software for immune sequencing data. General study points: Those with multiple sclerosis, the patient group, showed significantly lower normalized Chao1 diversity than controls. When patients were compared with controls, about five TRBV segments were more frequent, TRBV5-6, TRBV5-1 and TRBV20-1 among them. F measure grouped same-batch samples tightly together.

Libraries were made from TCR beta cDNA, and they carried unique molecular identifiers. The T cell input of roughly 0.9 to 11 million gave roughly 0.5 million cDNA molecules. TCRdb reanalysed the PCR reads using MiXCR and keeps one entry per CDR3 protein. The table shows 350,000 to 450,000 distinct CDR3 sequences, with more than 30% occurring only once. This clonotype originated in a girl aged 2-9 years with multiple sclerosis. The sequenced sample was blood. The chain employs TRBV12-3 or TRBV12-4 and TRBJ1-1; D unresolved. The CDR3 DNA sequence: TGTGCCAGCAAACGGGCGCGGGGAAGTGAAGCTTTCTTT. Protein: CASKRARGSEAFF.